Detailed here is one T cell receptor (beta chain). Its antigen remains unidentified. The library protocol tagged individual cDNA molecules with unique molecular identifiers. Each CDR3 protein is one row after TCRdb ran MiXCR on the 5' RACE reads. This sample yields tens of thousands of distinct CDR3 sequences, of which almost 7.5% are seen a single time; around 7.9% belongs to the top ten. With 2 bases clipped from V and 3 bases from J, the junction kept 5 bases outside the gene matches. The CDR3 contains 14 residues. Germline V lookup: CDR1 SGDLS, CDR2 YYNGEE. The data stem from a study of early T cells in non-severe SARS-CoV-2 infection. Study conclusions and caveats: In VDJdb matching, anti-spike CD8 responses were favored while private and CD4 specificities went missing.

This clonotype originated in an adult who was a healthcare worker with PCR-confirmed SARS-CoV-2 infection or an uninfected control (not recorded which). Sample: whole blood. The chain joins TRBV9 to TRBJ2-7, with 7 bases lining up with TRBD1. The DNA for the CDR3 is TGTGCCAGCAGCGTGGGACAGATGGACTACGAGCAGTACTTC. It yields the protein CASSVGQMDYEQYF.